These T cell receptor beta chains were read from a single sample in a study of technical replicates of blood from several donors. The protocol was immunoSEQ multiplex PCR, while the TCRdb copy is restricted to in-frame clones and leaves out a portion. The sample lists some 69,000 clones, over 75% seen once, with roughly 4.5% in the top ten. The material sequenced was PBMCs. These receptors all come from a human donor in good health. Some clones in this sample may be carry-over from other donors' samples. CDR3s include the opening cysteine and the closing phenylalanine or tryptophan. D genes are given only for firm matches. Part of the rows lack a size; the others show once, few, many or a class for expanded clones.

CDR3 protein,CDR3 DNA,J gene,D gene,clone size,V gene
CASSQAPDWGSYEQYF,TGCGCCAGCAGCCAAGCCCCGGACTGGGGATCCTACGAGCAGTACTTC,TRBJ2-7,.,once,TRBV4-1
CSVAGGWTYNEQFF,TGCAGCGTTGCCGGCGGATGGACCTACAATGAGCAGTTCTTC,TRBJ2-1,.,.,TRBV29-1
CASSLGLAGATSTDTQYF,TGCGCCAGCAGCTTGGGGCTAGCGGGAGCTACTAGCACAGATACGCAGTATTTT,TRBJ2-3,TRBD2,.,TRBV5-1
CAWSKQGYSTDTQYF,TGTGCCTGGAGTAAACAGGGTTATAGCACAGATACGCAGTATTTT,TRBJ2-3,.,.,TRBV30
CASSYVLAGGFDEQFF,TGTGCCAGCAGCTACGTCCTAGCGGGAGGTTTCGATGAGCAGTTCTTC,TRBJ2-1,TRBD2,.,TRBV5-7
CASSPFRDRGPSEQFF,TGTGCCAGCTCACCCTTCCGTGACAGGGGTCCTAGTGAGCAGTTCTTC,TRBJ2-1,TRBD1,.,TRBV18
CASSLGTSGRRIGGELFF,TGTGCCAGCAGCTTAGGGACTAGCGGGAGAAGGATCGGCGGGGAGCTGTTTTTT,TRBJ2-2,TRBD2,.,TRBV7-2
CASSSRAPKRPQYF,TGTGCCAGCAGCTCCAGGGCCCCAAAGAGACCCCAGTACTTC,TRBJ2-5,.,.,TRBV7-8
CASSSGGNTEAFF,TGTGCCAGCAGTTCGGGGGGGAACACTGAAGCTTTCTTT,TRBJ1-1,.,.,TRBV6-6
CASSRMKSQSRANVLTF,TGTGCCAGTAGTCGCATGAAATCACAAAGTCGGGCCAACGTCCTGACTTTC,TRBJ2-6,.,.,TRBV19
CASSTRHPIYF,TGTGCCAGCAGCACCAGACACCCCATATATTTT,TRBJ1-3,.,once,TRBV11-2
CSVSPNYGYTF,TGCAGCGTTTCTCCTAACTATGGCTACACCTTC,TRBJ1-2,.,.,TRBV29-1
CASSLEGGKNTEAFF,TGCGCCAGCAGCTTGGAAGGGGGAAAGAACACTGAAGCTTTCTTT,TRBJ1-1,.,few,TRBV5-1
CASSLGGSRPQHF,TGTGCCAGCAGCTTGGGAGGTTCTAGGCCCCAGCATTTT,TRBJ1-5,.,.,TRBV5-4
CASSLFGLAPYEQYF,TGCGCCAGCAGCTTGTTTGGACTAGCTCCCTACGAGCAGTACTTC,TRBJ2-7,TRBD2,.,TRBV5-1
CASSARDRVRGANVLTF,TGTGCCAGCAGTGCCCGAGACAGGGTGAGGGGGGCCAACGTCCTGACTTTC,TRBJ2-6,TRBD1,.,TRBV2
CASSLLAGGSYEQYF,TGTGCCAGCAGCCTACTAGCGGGAGGCTCCTACGAGCAGTACTTC,TRBJ2-7,TRBD2,.,TRBV6-5
CASSLAVAVTDTQYF,TGTGCCAGCAGCTTGGCGGTAGCGGTCACAGATACGCAGTATTTT,TRBJ2-3,.,few,TRBV5-6
CASSDARQSSGNTIYF,TGTGCCAGCAGTGATGCCAGGCAGAGCTCTGGAAACACCATATATTTT,TRBJ1-3,.,.,TRBV25-1
CSADPFPGIDTQYF,TGCAGCGCAGACCCCTTCCCAGGGATAGATACGCAGTATTTT,TRBJ2-3,.,once,TRBV29-1
CASSQTGGNQPQHF,TGCGCCAGCAGCCAGACAGGGGGGAATCAGCCCCAGCATTTT,TRBJ1-5,TRBD1,.,TRBV5-1
CAISEVQVGSYEQYF,TGTGCCATCAGTGAAGTACAGGTCGGCTCCTACGAGCAGTACTTC,TRBJ2-7,.,.,TRBV10-3
CASTPGQVVDTQYF,TGTGCCAGTACTCCGGGACAGGTAGTAGATACGCAGTATTTT,TRBJ2-3,TRBD1,.,TRBV19
CASSPRGISYEQYF,TGTGCCAGCAGTCCACGGGGTATATCCTACGAGCAGTACTTC,TRBJ2-7,.,.,TRBV7-2